Listed here are 28 T cell receptor beta chains from one sample, sequenced in a study of T cells in Graves' hyperthyroidism and ophthalmopathy. The CDR3 regions of TCR beta were amplified from RNA transcripts. HTBI primers were employed in a first-round RT-PCR of the TCR CDR3. TCRdb passed the multiplex PCR reads through MiXCR, listing each CDR3 protein once. The sample lists 340,000 or so distinct CDR3 sequences, roughly 18% occurring once. The source material was blood. All receptors come from a woman aged 45-65 years with Graves' hyperthyroidism.

A few counts support this clonotype. V gene TRBV12-3 or TRBV12-4 combines with J gene TRBJ1-1; D possibly corresponds to TRBD1 (6 bases). The CDR3 totals 12 residues. V lost 8 bases, J lost 4 bases, and 11 bases lay in between. This CDR3 is CASLRGATEAFF. CDR3 bases: TGTGCCAGCCTGAGGGGGGCCACTGAAGCTTTCTTT.

Only a few counts were recorded for this clonotype. The chain carries TRBV30 and TRBJ1-5; D unclear. CDR1 and CDR2 (germline): GTSNPN, SVGIG (reference sequence). The CDR3 sequence is 13 residues long. Trimming shortened V by 0 bases and J by 9 bases, and 12 bases separated the two germline ends. The CDR3 protein is CAWSVTTPGPQHF. Written as DNA, the CDR3 is TGTGCCTGGAGTGTAACCACCCCGGGGCCCCAGCATTTT.

The V and J genes are TRBV12-3 or TRBV12-4 and TRBJ1-3; no clear D. Trimming pared 1 base from V and 3 bases from J, leaving 7 bases between. The CDR3 is made up of 14 amino acids. Written as DNA, the CDR3 is TGTGCCAGCAGTTTAGTGTTTTATGGAAACACCATATATTTT. Encoded protein: CASSLVFYGNTIYF.

This clonotype was observed many times. V usage is TRBV3-1 and J usage is TRBJ2-7; D ambiguous. CDR3 size: 15 residues. CDR1 LGHDT and CDR2 YNNKEL come from the germline V gene (reference sequence). V lost 4 bases to trimming and J lost 1 base, with 14 bases between them. Here the CDR3 reads CASSPNTPGSYEQYV. CDR3 DNA sequence: TGTGCCAGCAGCCCCAATACCCCCGGTTCCTACGAGCAGTACGTC.

This clonotype was detected ten times or more. The CDR3 DNA reads TGTGCCAGCAGCACTACCCCGGCCGGGGGATCCTACGAGCAGTACTTC. Translating gives CASSTTPAGGSYEQYF. This chain connects TRBV7-9 to TRBJ2-7; weak D call: TRBD2 (6 bases). CDR3 length equals 16 residues. Looked up from germline, CDR1 is SEHNR and CDR2 is FQNEAQ (reference sequence). V was shortened by 5 bases and J by 1 base, with 18 bases between the two germline ends.

This clonotype was counted only a few times. The chain carries TRBV20-1 and TRBJ2-1; tentative D call: TRBD2 (5 bases). The length of the CDR3 is 14 residues. The V gene lost 5 bases and the J gene lost 13 bases, with 24 bases spanning the gap. Germline CDR1 and CDR2: DFQATT and SNEGSKA (reference sequence). CDR3 sequence (DNA): TGCAGTGCTCCCCCAGGTGGTAGCGTACGGGTACAGTTCTTC. Amino acid sequence: CSAPPGGSVRVQFF.

This clonotype was found many times. The chain joins TRBV7-9 to TRBJ2-1, with 11 positions matching TRBD2. Per germline, CDR1 SEHNR and CDR2 FQNEAQ (reference sequence). V was pared by 0 bases and J by 6 bases, with 1 base of the junction left unmatched. The CDR3 totals 15 residues. The CDR3 sequence: CASSLAGLAANEQFF. The CDR3 DNA reads as TGTGCCAGCAGCTTAGCGGGACTAGCGGCCAATGAGCAGTTCTTC.

This clonotype was counted ten times or more. The V gene is TRBV6-1, the J gene TRBJ2-1, with TRBD2 identical over 13 bases. CDR3 length: 16 amino acids. Germline-derived CDR1 and CDR2 are MNHNS and SASEGT. J was trimmed by 7 bases and V by 4 bases; bases with no gene match: 7. DNA of the CDR3: TGTGCCAGCAGTGCCGCTGGGACTAGCGGGATAAATGAGCAGTTCTTC. Encoded protein: CASSAAGTSGINEQFF.

V gene TRBV5-1 combines with J gene TRBJ2-1, with 9 bases lining up with TRBD1. The CDR3 totals 16 residues. Losses at the gene ends were 4 bases for V and 10 bases for J; bases not matched to a gene: 15. Germline loops: CDR1 SGHRS, CDR2 YFSETQ. CDR3 bases: TGCGCCAGCAGCGTACAGGGGGCGTCTTATGTCTGGGAGCAGTTCTTC. Its protein is CASSVQGASYVWEQFF. Supplemented by reference TRBV5-1 and TRBJ2-1, the full variable domain reads KAGVTQTPRYLIKTRGQQVTLSCSPISGHRSVSWYQQTPGQGLQFLFEYFSETQRNKGNFPGRFSGRQFSNSRSEMNVSTLELGDSALYLCASSVQGASYVWEQFFGPGTRLTVL.

The chain links TRBV5-8 to TRBJ1-5; 7 positions match TRBD1. Germline V CDR1 and CDR2: SGHTS, YDEGEE. V lost 1 base and J lost 2; bases outside the gene matches: 6. The CDR3 runs 16 residues. The CDR3 here is CASSLKGAKGNQPQHF. The CDR3 bases are TGTGCCAGCAGCTTGAAGGGGGCTAAAGGCAATCAGCCCCAGCATTTT.

This clonotype was picked up many times. J is TRBJ1-5 and V is TRBV7-2; no reliable D call. This CDR3 region has 13 residues. V lost 5 bases and J lost 0, with 5 bases in between. The germline V gene encodes CDR1 SGHTA and CDR2 FQGNSA. CDR3 DNA: TGTGCCAGCAGCGATATTAGCAATCAGCCCCAGCATTTT. Translating gives CASSDISNQPQHF.

The V gene is TRBV4-3, the J gene TRBJ2-7; TRBD2 is a possible D gene (5 bases). The CDR3 has 15 residues. V lost 1 base, J lost 1 base, and 11 bases lay in between. Germline CDR1 and CDR2: LGHNA and YSLEER. The CDR3 protein is CASSQGGGGSYEQYF. For the CDR3, the DNA is TGCGCCAGCAGCCAAGGTGGTGGAGGATCCTACGAGCAGTACTTC.

This clonotype was seen at least ten times. The genes are TRBV24-1 and TRBJ2-1; D unclear. V gave up 3 bases and J gave up 5 bases, with 10 bases separating them. Germline lookup yields CDR1 KGHDR and CDR2 SFDVKD. CDR3 length: 14 residues. CDR3 region: CATSDGWANNEQFF. The CDR3, as DNA: TGTGCCACCAGTGATGGGTGGGCAAACAATGAGCAGTTCTTC.

The table lists this clonotype with a few counts. V usage is TRBV20-1 and J usage is TRBJ2-5, with 7 bases identical to TRBD2. CDR3 length: 16 residues. The J segment lost 0 bases and the V segment lost 5 bases, leaving 12 bases of the junction unmatched. Germline V gene sequence: CDR1 DFQATT, CDR2 SNEGSKA (reference sequence). In DNA form, the CDR3 reads TGCAGTGCTCCCGCGGCGCGGGGGACGTACCAAGAGACCCAGTACTTC. Amino acids: CSAPAARGTYQETQYF.

The CDR3 coding sequence is TGTGCCAGCAGTTTCGAAGTGTACGAGCAGTACTTC. Translated: CASSFEVYEQYF. This sequence joins TRBV28 and TRBJ2-7, with unresolved D. This CDR3 region has 12 residues. CDR1 is MDHEN, CDR2 SYDVKM, per germline. V was shortened by 3 bases and J by 4 bases, with 7 bases between the two germline ends. The variable domain in full, with the rest retrieved from reference TRBV28 and TRBJ2-7, is DVKVTQSSRYLVKRTGEKVFLECVQDMDHENMFWYRQDPGLGLRLIYFSYDVKMKEKGDIPEGYSVSREKKERFSLILESASTNQTSMYLCASSFEVYEQYFGPGTRLTVT.

The chain uses TRBV27 and TRBJ1-6; maybe TRBD1 (6 bases). V lost 2 bases, J lost 9 bases, and 11 bases lay in between. The CDR3 sequence is 14 residues long. Germline CDR1 and CDR2: MNHEY and SMNVEV (reference sequence). The DNA for the CDR3 is TGTGCCAGCAGTTTAAACAGGGAGGGTTCACCCCTCCACTTT. Residues: CASSLNREGSPLHF.

Here the CDR3 reads CASSPDRTDLNTEAFF. The CDR3 nucleotides read TGCGCCAGCAGCCCCGACCGGACAGATTTGAACACTGAAGCTTTCTTT. J is TRBJ1-1 and V is TRBV5-1; a possible D gene is TRBD1 (6 bases). The CDR3 spans 16 residues. The germline V gene encodes CDR1 SGHRS and CDR2 YFSETQ. Between the trimmed V and J ends, which lost 4 bases and 0 bases, there was a span of 16 bases.

This clonotype was counted a few times. The chain joins TRBV20-1 to TRBJ1-1, with D hard to call. CDR3 length equals 10 residues. Germline assignment: CDR1 DFQATT and CDR2 SNEGSKA (reference sequence). Trimming stripped 6 bases from V and 7 bases from J, with 9 bases between. The CDR3 protein is CSAPQVEAFF. For the CDR3, the DNA is TGCAGTGCGCCCCAGGTTGAAGCTTTCTTT.

This clonotype was seen a few times. The rearrangement uses TRBV28 and TRBJ2-5, with TRBD2 matching over 7 bases. V lost 6 bases to trimming and J lost 5 bases; unmatched junction nucleotides: 12. From germline, CDR1 is MDHEN and CDR2 SYDVKM. This CDR3 contains 15 residues. CDR3 coding DNA: TGTGCCAGCAGCCACAGGCGGGAGAGTTGGGAGACCCAGTACTTC. Amino acids: CASSHRRESWETQYF.

This clonotype came up once. V usage is TRBV20-1 and J usage is TRBJ1-2, with 7 nucleotides matching TRBD1. The CDR3 is 13 residues long. The V and J ends lost 2 bases and 5 bases, in that order; junction bases with no gene match: 5. From germline, CDR1 is DFQATT and CDR2 SNEGSKA (reference sequence). The CDR3, as DNA: TGCAGTGCTAGAAGACAGGGTTGGTATGGCTACACCTTC. Protein sequence: CSARRQGWYGYTF.

This clonotype was detected ten times or more. This chain links TRBV13 with TRBJ1-1; D unresolved. The CDR3 length is 13 residues. Trimming cost V 5 bases and J 6 bases, with 13 bases left between them. The germline V gene encodes CDR1 PRHDT and CDR2 FYEKMQ (reference sequence). CDR3 amino acids: CASSLRPGPEAFF. CDR3 DNA: TGTGCCAGCAGCCTTAGACCCGGACCTGAAGCTTTCTTT.

This clonotype was detected only once. Relative to the germline gene, one junction end is altered; a read error may explain this. In nucleotides, the CDR3 is TGCAGTGCTAGGGTTCTAGCGGGGGGGCTGGAGACCCGGTACTTC. Amino acid sequence: CSARVLAGGLETRYF. The rearrangement links TRBV20-1 to TRBJ2-5, with TRBD2 identical over 12 bases. Germline values: CDR1 DFQATT, CDR2 SNEGSKA (reference sequence). This CDR3 is built from 15 residues.

This chain uses TRBV5-1 with TRBJ1-2, with D unresolved. The CDR3 spans 15 residues. Germline CDR1 reads SGHRS; CDR2 reads YFSETQ. V gave up 4 bases and J gave up 4 bases, with 17 bases separating them. The CDR3 bases are TGCGCCAGCAGCACTACCACCGATTCTGTCTATGGCTACACCTTC. It yields the protein CASSTTTDSVYGYTF. Looking up the rest from reference TRBV5-1 and TRBJ1-2 gives the full variable domain: KAGVTQTPRYLIKTRGQQVTLSCSPISGHRSVSWYQQTPGQGLQFLFEYFSETQRNKGNFPGRFSGRQFSNSRSEMNVSTLELGDSALYLCASSTTTDSVYGYTFGSGTRLTVV.

This clonotype came up a few times. This chain connects TRBV9 to TRBJ1-1; D is uncertain. The CDR3 sequence is 12 residues long. CDR1 and CDR2 (germline): SGDLS, YYNGEE. Trimming removed 10 bases from V and 2 bases from J, with 12 bases in between. CDR3 sequence (DNA): TGTGCCCGGTCGGGGAAAAACACTGAAGCTTTCTTT. Its translation: CARSGKNTEAFF.

The chain joins TRBV20-1 to TRBJ2-2; 14 bases are a match to TRBD2. Germline V gives CDR1 DFQATT, CDR2 SNEGSKA (reference sequence). J lost 8 bases, V lost 3 bases, and 11 bases had no gene match. The CDR3 is made up of 17 amino acids. The CDR3 DNA sequence: TGCAGTGCTAGCCTTTTCCGACTAGCGGGAGGGATGGGGGAGCTGTTTTTT. As protein: CSASLFRLAGGMGELFF.

This clonotype was seen more than once but under ten times. The chain joins TRBV11-3 to TRBJ1-3, with 7 bases identical to TRBD1. The CDR3 is made up of 15 amino acids. Trimming cost V 4 bases and J 4 bases; bases outside gene matches: 7. Germline V gene lookup returns CDR1 SGHNT and CDR2 YENEEA. In DNA form, the CDR3 reads TGTGCCAGCAGCTGTACAGGGGTACGGGGAAACACCATATATTTT. This translates into CASSCTGVRGNTIYF.

The table lists this clonotype with a few counts. The genes are TRBV7-2 and TRBJ2-1; the match to TRBD2 covers 12 bases. CDR1 is SGHTA, CDR2 FQGNSA, per germline. V shed 6 bases and J 4 bases; nucleotides not matched to a gene: 7. There are 16 residues in the CDR3. CDR3 amino acids: CASSFLAGGPYNEQFF. As DNA, the CDR3 is TGTGCCAGCAGTTTCCTAGCGGGGGGGCCTTACAATGAGCAGTTCTTC.

This CDR3 is CASSLMGDTEAFF. CDR3 sequence (DNA): TGTGCCAGCAGTTTAATGGGAGATACTGAAGCTTTCTTT. The V call is TRBV28, the J call TRBJ1-1, with D uncertain. Looked up from germline, CDR1 is MDHEN and CDR2 is SYDVKM. The CDR3 length is 13 residues. Trimming shortened V by 2 bases and J by 5 bases, and 9 bases separated the two germline ends.